These T cell receptor beta chains were read from a single sample in a study of blood T cell repertoires in COVID-19. Here immunoSEQ multiplex PCR was the method, and the copy in TCRdb shows in-frame clones only, minus some. In the table there are approximately 170,000 clones, 86% of which are singletons. The sample comprised peripheral blood. These receptors were collected from a woman aged 70-85 years with acute or convalescent COVID-19. The CDR3 runs from the conserved cysteine through the conserved F or W. D genes are given only for firm matches. Size tells how often a clone was seen (once, few, many) or the class of an expanded clone, and some rows leave it out.

V gene	CDR3 length	J gene	clone size	D gene	CDR3 DNA	CDR3 protein
TRBV6-1	17	TRBJ2-1	.	TRBD2	TGTGCCAGCAGTGAAGCGCTACTAGCGTCCAGCTACAATGAGCAGTTCTTC	CASSEALLASSYNEQFF
TRBV3-1/TRBV3-2	15	TRBJ2-7	.	TRBD2	TGTGCCAGCAGCCAAGGACTAGCGGGTAACTACGAGCAGTACTTC	CASSQGLAGNYEQYF
TRBV6-5	14	TRBJ2-7	.	.	TGTGCCAGCAGTACGCGGGACAGATCCTACGAGCAGTACTTC	CASSTRDRSYEQYF
TRBV9	16	TRBJ2-1	.	TRBD2	TGTGCCAGCAGCGCTTTAGCGGGAGAATCTTACAATGAGCAGTTCTTC	CASSALAGESYNEQFF
TRBV29-1	16	TRBJ2-3	.	TRBD2	TGCAGCGTTCTGGGGACTAGCGGGGGCCCGGGAGATACGCAGTATTTT	CSVLGTSGGPGDTQYF
TRBV3-1/TRBV3-2	13	TRBJ2-1	.	.	TGTGCCAGCAGCCAAGACTCTAGGGGTGAGCAGTTCTTC	CASSQDSRGEQFF
TRBV4-3	15	TRBJ1-2	.	TRBD1	TGCGCCAGCAGCCAAACGGTTGGGACAGGATCGCTCTACACCTTC	CASSQTVGTGSLYTF
TRBV19	14	TRBJ1-5	.	.	TGTGCCAGTAGTATAGAGGGGGGAGGTCAGCCCCAGCATTTT	CASSIEGGGQPQHF
TRBV9	13	TRBJ2-1	.	.	TGTGCCAGCAGCGTAACAGGGTCGAATGAGCAGTTCTTC	CASSVTGSNEQFF
TRBV11-2	15	TRBJ1-4	.	.	TGTGCCAGCAGCTTAGCCGGGACTTTAAATGAAAAACTGTTTTTT	CASSLAGTLNEKLFF
TRBV4-1	15	TRBJ2-7	.	.	TGCGCCAGCAGCCAAGAACACAGCTCGTTTGGCGAGCAGTACTTC	CASSQEHSSFGEQYF
TRBV7-8	15	TRBJ2-2	.	.	TGTGCCAGCAGCTTCGAGGGACTGCCGGCCGGGGAGCTGTTTTTT	CASSFEGLPAGELFF
TRBV7-8	16	TRBJ2-3	.	.	TGTGCCAGCAGCTTAGGGAGGGGACCTAGCACAGATACGCAGTATTTT	CASSLGRGPSTDTQYF
TRBV2	14	TRBJ2-7	.	.	TGTGCCAGCAGTGAACAGGGGGGACTCTACGAGCAGTACTTC	CASSEQGGLYEQYF
TRBV19	15	TRBJ1-1	.	TRBD1	TGTGCCAGTAGTATTAGACAGGGCCCGAACACTGAAGCTTTCTTT	CASSIRQGPNTEAFF
TRBV7-2	13	TRBJ1-2	.	TRBD1	TGTGCCAGCAGCGAACAGGGGGAGAGGGGCTACACCTTC	CASSEQGERGYTF
TRBV18	20	TRBJ2-7	.	TRBD2	TGTGCCAGCTCACCTCAGTATATGTCCGGGACTAGCGGGAGCGGTGGAGAGCAGTACTTC	CASSPQYMSGTSGSGGEQYF
TRBV28	14	TRBJ2-7	.	TRBD1	TGTGCCAGCAGTGGACAGGGCTTGTCCTACGAGCAGTACTTC	CASSGQGLSYEQYF
TRBV7-2	15	TRBJ1-3	once	.	TGTGCCAGCAGCGTAATCAGGGACACTGGAAACACCATATATTTT	CASSVIRDTGNTIYF
TRBV18	16	TRBJ1-6	.	TRBD1	TGTGCCAGCTCACCACCGGGACAGTCGGGGGATTCACCCCTCCACTTT	CASSPPGQSGDSPLHF
TRBV29-1	13	TRBJ2-1	.	.	TGCAGCGTGGGGAAGGACACATACAATGAGCAGTTCTTC	CSVGKDTYNEQFF
TRBV7-9	14	TRBJ1-4	.	.	TGTGCCAGCAGCTTGGACAGTTGGGGTGAAAAACTGTTTTTT	CASSLDSWGEKLFF
TRBV13	17	TRBJ2-7	.	TRBD1	TGTGCCAGCAGCTCGGGACAACAAGACAGGGGTTCCTACGAGCAGTACTTC	CASSSGQQDRGSYEQYF
TRBV28	14	TRBJ1-1	.	TRBD1	TGTGCCAGCAGTTTTAGGACAGGGAACACTGAAGCTTTCTTT	CASSFRTGNTEAFF
TRBV5-8	15	TRBJ2-1	.	.	TGTGCCAGCAGCCGGGACTCGAGCAACTACAATGAGCAGTTCTTC	CASSRDSSNYNEQFF
TRBV7-2	14	TRBJ1-6	.	.	TGTGCCAGCAGCTTCTTGACAGTTAATTCACCCCTCCACTTT	CASSFLTVNSPLHF
TRBV5-6	13	TRBJ1-2	.	.	TGTGCCAGCAGCTTGAGCTCAGGGAATGGCTACACCTTC	CASSLSSGNGYTF
TRBV5-8	15	TRBJ1-2	.	.	TGTGCCAGCAGCCCCAACACTCAGGGGCTCTATGGCTACACCTTC	CASSPNTQGLYGYTF
TRBV6-5	14	TRBJ1-1	few	TRBD1	TGTGCCAGCAGTCTCGGGACAGGGGTAACTGAAGCTTTCTTT	CASSLGTGVTEAFF
TRBV5-1	15	TRBJ1-6	.	.	TGCGCCAGCAGCGAGCGGATCGAAACTGGTTCACCCCTCCACTTT	CASSERIETGSPLHF
TRBV6-5	16	TRBJ1-6	.	.	TGTGCCAGCAGTTACTCATCGAGCTCCTATAATTCACCCCTCCACTTT	CASSYSSSSYNSPLHF
TRBV28	14	TRBJ1-2	.	.	TGTGCCAGCAGTTTAGTGCGGGGAAACTATGGCTACACCTTC	CASSLVRGNYGYTF
TRBV29-1	12	TRBJ2-7	.	TRBD1	TGCAGCGTCAACAGGGGAACCTACGAGCAGTACTTC	CSVNRGTYEQYF
TRBV13	12	TRBJ1-2	.	TRBD1	TGTGCCAGCAGCCGAGGGGGCGGAGGCTACACCTTC	CASSRGGGGYTF
TRBV11-2	16	TRBJ2-5	.	TRBD2	TGTGCCAGCAGCTTAGTTCGGGGGGGATCCCAAGAGACCCAGTACTTC	CASSLVRGGSQETQYF
TRBV18	15	TRBJ1-6	.	TRBD1	TGTGCCAGCTCACCCGGGACAGGGCTGGGGTCACCCCTCCACTTT	CASSPGTGLGSPLHF
TRBV3-1/TRBV3-2	13	TRBJ2-7	.	.	TGTGCCAGCAGCCGATCACAGGGACACGAGCAGTACTTC	CASSRSQGHEQYF
TRBV27	14	TRBJ2-7	.	.	TGTGCCAGCAGTTTAACGGCAGGGACCTACGAGCAGTACTTC	CASSLTAGTYEQYF
TRBV28	15	TRBJ1-5	.	.	TGTGCCAGCAGTTTATCAGGGGCTAGCAATCAGCCCCAGCATTTT	CASSLSGASNQPQHF
TRBV7-9	19	TRBJ2-3	.	TRBD1	TGTGCCAGCAGCTTAGAACGACATCAGGGGGCGCGGGGAACAGATACGCAGTATTTT	CASSLERHQGARGTDTQYF
TRBV11-2	13	TRBJ1-1	.	.	TGTGCCAGCAGCTTTGGGCAGGGCTATGAAGCTTTCTTT	CASSFGQGYEAFF
TRBV2	13	TRBJ1-2	few	.	TGTGCCAGCAGCTTGGCAGGGAACTATGGCTACACCTTC	CASSLAGNYGYTF
TRBV3-1/TRBV3-2	12	TRBJ2-7	.	.	TGTGCCAGCAGCCAAGTGACGACCCGGAGGTACTTC	CASSQVTTRRYF
TRBV12-3/TRBV12-4	12	TRBJ2-5	.	TRBD1	TGTGCCAGCAGAGGACAGGGGGAGACCCAGTACTTC	CASRGQGETQYF
TRBV7-2	17	TRBJ2-5	.	TRBD1	TGTGCCAGCAGCAAACTACCCAGGGGACAGGGTCGAGAGACCCAGTACTTC	CASSKLPRGQGRETQYF
TRBV5-4	16	TRBJ2-3	.	TRBD1	TGTGCCAGCAGCTTGGAAGGCCAGGGGGCGCGGGATACGCAGTATTTT	CASSLEGQGARDTQYF
TRBV7-2	16	TRBJ2-2	.	.	TGTGCCAGCAGCACCGACGGCGGATTAAACACCGGGGAGCTGTTTTTT	CASSTDGGLNTGELFF
TRBV5-1	14	TRBJ1-2	.	.	TGCGCCAGCAGCCCGGGATCACAGATTGATGGCTACACCTTC	CASSPGSQIDGYTF
TRBV9	15	TRBJ2-2	.	TRBD1	TGTGCCAGCAGCGGACAGGGGGCCATTGTCGGGGAGCTGTTTTTT	CASSGQGAIVGELFF
TRBV25-1	13	TRBJ2-7	once	.	TGTGCCAGCACGTACGGGAGCCCCTACGAGCAGTACTTC	CASTYGSPYEQYF
TRBV19	15	TRBJ2-7	few	TRBD1	TGTGCCAGTAGTATAGGGGGGACAGGAGCCTACGAGCAGTACTTC	CASSIGGTGAYEQYF
TRBV4-1	17	TRBJ2-7	once	TRBD1	TGCGCCAGCAGCCAAGATCGGGGTGGGACAGACTCCTACGAGCAGTACTTC	CASSQDRGGTDSYEQYF
TRBV11-3	15	TRBJ2-1	.	TRBD2	TGTGCCAGCAGCTACAGCGGGGGGGCCCGCGGAGAGCAGTTCTTC	CASSYSGGARGEQFF
TRBV7-9	11	TRBJ2-1	once	.	TGTGCCAGCAGCTTAACGGGAGAGCAGTTCTTC	CASSLTGEQFF
TRBV7-8	16	TRBJ1-5	.	TRBD1	TGTGCCAGCAGCTTGGGCCGGGACAGGGACAATCAGCCCCAGCATTTT	CASSLGRDRDNQPQHF
TRBV30	14	TRBJ2-5	once	TRBD1	TGTGCCTGGACGGCATCACAGGGGTCGGAGACCCAGTACTTC	CAWTASQGSETQYF
TRBV11-2	15	TRBJ2-1	.	TRBD1	TGTGCCAGCAGCCCCCGGACAGGGCTAGGCAATGAGCAGTTCTTC	CASSPRTGLGNEQFF
TRBV9	14	TRBJ2-3	.	.	TGTGCCAGCAGCTCCCACGCAGGCACAGATACGCAGTATTTT	CASSSHAGTDTQYF
TRBV9	13	TRBJ1-1	.	.	TGTGCCAGCAGCGTTGAGGTGAACACTGAAGCTTTCTTT	CASSVEVNTEAFF